This TCR beta chain was sequenced during a study of control samples from healthy donors and cancer patients. Using immunoSEQ multiplex PCR, the repertoire was profiled, and TCRdb retains in-frame clones only, with some absent. Of 150,000 to 200,000 clones in the sample, around 96% are singletons; the top ten hold over 6.5%. This CDR3 contains 19 residues. The germline V gene has CDR1 LGHDT and CDR2 YNNKEL (reference sequence). The V segment lost 1 base and the J segment 4 bases; nucleotides outside the gene matches: 13. The chain joins TRBV3-1 (or the pseudogene TRBV3-2) to TRBJ2-1; 10 nucleotides align to TRBD2. Sequencing was carried out using blood. The source is a woman between 40 and 55 years old in good health. The CDR3 loop is CASSQGLAGESHGYNEQFF. As DNA, the CDR3 is TGTGCCAGCAGCCAAGGCCTAGCGGGGGAATCCCATGGGTACAATGAGCAGTTCTTC.